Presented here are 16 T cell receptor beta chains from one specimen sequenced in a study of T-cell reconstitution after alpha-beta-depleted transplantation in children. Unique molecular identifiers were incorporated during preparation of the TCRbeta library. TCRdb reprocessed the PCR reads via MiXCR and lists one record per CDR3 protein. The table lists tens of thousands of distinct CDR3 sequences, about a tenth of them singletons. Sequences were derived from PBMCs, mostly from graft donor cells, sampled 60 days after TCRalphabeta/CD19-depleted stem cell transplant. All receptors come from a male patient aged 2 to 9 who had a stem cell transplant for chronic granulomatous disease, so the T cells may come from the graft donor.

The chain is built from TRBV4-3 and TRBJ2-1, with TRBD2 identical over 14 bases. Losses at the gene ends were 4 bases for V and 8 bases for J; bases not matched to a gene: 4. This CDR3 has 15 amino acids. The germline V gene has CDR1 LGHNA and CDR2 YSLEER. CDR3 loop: CASSRGTSGSDEQFF. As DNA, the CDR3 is TGCGCCAGCAGCCGCGGGACTAGCGGGAGCGATGAGCAGTTCTTC.

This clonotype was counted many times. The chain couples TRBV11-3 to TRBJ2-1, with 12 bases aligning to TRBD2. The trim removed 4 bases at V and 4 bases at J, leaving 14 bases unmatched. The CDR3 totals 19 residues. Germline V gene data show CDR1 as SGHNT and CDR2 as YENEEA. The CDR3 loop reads CASSSGSVEGLAGYNEQFF. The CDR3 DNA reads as TGTGCCAGCAGCTCTGGGAGCGTAGAAGGACTAGCGGGGTACAATGAGCAGTTCTTC.

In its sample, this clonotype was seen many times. In DNA form, the CDR3 reads TGTGCCAGCAGCGTATCTCCGGACCCCTGGAGGGAAGCTTTCTTT. It translates to CASSVSPDPWREAFF. The chain employs TRBV9 and TRBJ1-1; D is ambiguous. This CDR3 contains 15 residues. Germline assignment: CDR1 SGDLS and CDR2 YYNGEE. Trimming pared 1 base from V and 8 bases from J, leaving 18 bases between.

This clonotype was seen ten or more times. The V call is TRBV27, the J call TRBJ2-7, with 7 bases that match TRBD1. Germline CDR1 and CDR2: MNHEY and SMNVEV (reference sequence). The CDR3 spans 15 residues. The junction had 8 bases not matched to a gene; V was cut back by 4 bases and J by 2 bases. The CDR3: CASSYDRAGAYEQYF. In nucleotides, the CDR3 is TGTGCCAGCAGTTACGACAGGGCTGGCGCCTACGAGCAGTACTTC.

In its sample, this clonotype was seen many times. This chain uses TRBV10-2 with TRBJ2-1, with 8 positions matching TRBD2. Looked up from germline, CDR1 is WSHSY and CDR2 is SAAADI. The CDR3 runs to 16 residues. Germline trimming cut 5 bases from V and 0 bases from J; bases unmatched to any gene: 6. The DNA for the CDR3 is TGCGCCAGCAGTCGGGGGGGACTACACTCCTACAATGAGCAGTTCTTC. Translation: CASSRGGLHSYNEQFF.

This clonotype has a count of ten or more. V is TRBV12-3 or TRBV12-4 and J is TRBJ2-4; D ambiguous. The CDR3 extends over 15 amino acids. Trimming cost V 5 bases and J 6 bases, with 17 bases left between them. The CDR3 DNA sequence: TGTGCCAGCAGTCTCATGACCCCTTTGGGAAACATTCAGTACTTC. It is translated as CASSLMTPLGNIQYF.

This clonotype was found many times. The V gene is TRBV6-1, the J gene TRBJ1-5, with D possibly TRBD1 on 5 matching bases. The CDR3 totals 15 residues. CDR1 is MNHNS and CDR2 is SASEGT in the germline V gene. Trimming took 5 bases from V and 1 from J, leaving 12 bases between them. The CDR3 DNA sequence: TGTGCCAGCAGTAAATGGGGGGAAAGCAATCAGCCCCAGCATTTT. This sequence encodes CASSKWGESNQPQHF.

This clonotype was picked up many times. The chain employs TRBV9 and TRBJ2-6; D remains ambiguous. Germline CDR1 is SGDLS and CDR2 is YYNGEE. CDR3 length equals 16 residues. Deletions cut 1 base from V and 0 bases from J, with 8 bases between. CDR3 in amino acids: CASSVLSNSGANVLTF. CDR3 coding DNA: TGTGCCAGCAGCGTACTTTCGAACTCTGGGGCCAACGTCCTGACTTTC.

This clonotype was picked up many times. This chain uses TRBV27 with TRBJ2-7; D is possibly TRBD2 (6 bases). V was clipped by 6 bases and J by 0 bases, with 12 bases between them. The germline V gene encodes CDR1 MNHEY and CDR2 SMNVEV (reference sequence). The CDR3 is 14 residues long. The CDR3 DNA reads TGTGCCAGCAGCTCGGGAGCGGGCTCCTACGAGCAGTACTTC. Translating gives CASSSGAGSYEQYF.

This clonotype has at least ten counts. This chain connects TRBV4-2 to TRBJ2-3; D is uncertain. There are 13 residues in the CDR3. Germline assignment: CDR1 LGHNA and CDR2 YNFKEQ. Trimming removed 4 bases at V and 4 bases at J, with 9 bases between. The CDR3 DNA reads TGTGCCAGCAGCCCCGGTGGGCCAGATACGCAGTATTTT. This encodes CASSPGGPDTQYF.

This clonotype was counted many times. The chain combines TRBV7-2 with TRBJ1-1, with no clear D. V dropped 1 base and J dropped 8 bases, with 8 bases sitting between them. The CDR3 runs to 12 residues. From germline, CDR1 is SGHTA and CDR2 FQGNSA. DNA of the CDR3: TGTGCCAGCAGCTTAGTACGGGTCGAAGCTTTCTTT. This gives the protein CASSLVRVEAFF.

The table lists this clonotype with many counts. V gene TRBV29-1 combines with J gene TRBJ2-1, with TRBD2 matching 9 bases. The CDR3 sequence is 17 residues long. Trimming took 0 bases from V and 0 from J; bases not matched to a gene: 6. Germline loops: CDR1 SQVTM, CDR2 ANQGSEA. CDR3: CSVEDRSREGSYNEQFF. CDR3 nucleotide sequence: TGCAGCGTTGAAGATCGATCGCGGGAGGGCTCCTACAATGAGCAGTTCTTC.

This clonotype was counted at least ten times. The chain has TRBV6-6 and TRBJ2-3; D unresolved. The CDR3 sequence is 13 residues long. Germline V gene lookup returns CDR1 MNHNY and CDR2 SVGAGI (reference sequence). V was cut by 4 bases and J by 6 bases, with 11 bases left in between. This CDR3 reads CASSSRSSDTQYF. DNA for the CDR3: TGTGCCAGCAGTTCGCGTAGTTCTGATACGCAGTATTTT.

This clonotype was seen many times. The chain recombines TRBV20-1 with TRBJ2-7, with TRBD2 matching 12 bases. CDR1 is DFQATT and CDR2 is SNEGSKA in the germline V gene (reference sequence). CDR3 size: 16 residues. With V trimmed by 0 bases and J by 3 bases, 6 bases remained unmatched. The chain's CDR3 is CSARDRLAGAFYEQYF. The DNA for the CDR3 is TGCAGTGCTAGAGATCGACTAGCGGGAGCGTTCTACGAGCAGTACTTC.

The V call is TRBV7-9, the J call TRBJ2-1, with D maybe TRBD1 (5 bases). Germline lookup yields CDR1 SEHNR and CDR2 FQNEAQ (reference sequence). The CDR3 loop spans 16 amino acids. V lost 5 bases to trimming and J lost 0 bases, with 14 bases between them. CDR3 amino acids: CASSRLGASSYNEQFF. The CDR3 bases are TGTGCCAGCAGCCGCTTAGGGGCGAGCTCCTACAATGAGCAGTTCTTC.

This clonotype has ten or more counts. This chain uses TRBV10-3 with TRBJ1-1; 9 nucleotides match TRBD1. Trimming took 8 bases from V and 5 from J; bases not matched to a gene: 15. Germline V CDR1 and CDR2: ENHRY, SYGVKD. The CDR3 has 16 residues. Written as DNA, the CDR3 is TGTGCCATCCTCCCCGGGACAGGGAATAGGGGAACTGAAGCTTTCTTT. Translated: CAILPGTGNRGTEAFF.